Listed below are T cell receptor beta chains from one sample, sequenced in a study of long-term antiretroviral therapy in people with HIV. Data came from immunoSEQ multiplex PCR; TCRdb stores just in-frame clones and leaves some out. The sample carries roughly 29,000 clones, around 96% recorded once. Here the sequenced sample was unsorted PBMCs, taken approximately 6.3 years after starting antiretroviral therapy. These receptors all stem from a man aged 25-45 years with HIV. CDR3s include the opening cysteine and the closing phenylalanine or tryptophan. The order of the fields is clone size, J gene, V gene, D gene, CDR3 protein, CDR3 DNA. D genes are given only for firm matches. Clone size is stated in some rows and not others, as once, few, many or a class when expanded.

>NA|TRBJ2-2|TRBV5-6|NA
CASSLQYGTGELFF
TGTGCCAGCAGCTTGCAGTACGGGACCGGGGAGCTGTTTTTT
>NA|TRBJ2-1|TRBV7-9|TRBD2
CASSWTSGSADNEQFF
TGTGCCAGCAGCTGGACTAGCGGGAGTGCGGACAATGAGCAGTTCTTC
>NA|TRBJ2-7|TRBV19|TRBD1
CASSASDRAWYEQYF
TGTGCCAGTAGTGCATCAGACAGGGCTTGGTACGAGCAGTACTTC
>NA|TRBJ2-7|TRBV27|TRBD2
CASSLGTNYEQYF
TGTGCCAGCAGTCTCGGGACTAACTACGAGCAGTACTTC
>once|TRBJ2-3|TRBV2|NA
CASSPLGGATDTQYF
TGTGCCAGCAGCCCATTAGGGGGGGCAACAGATACGCAGTATTTT
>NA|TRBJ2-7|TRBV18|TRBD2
CASSPQTSGPSYEQYF
TGTGCCAGCTCACCTCAGACTAGCGGTCCCTCCTACGAGCAGTACTTC
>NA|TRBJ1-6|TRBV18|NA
CASSPGLEYNSPLHF
TGTGCCAGCTCACCAGGTCTGGAGTATAATTCACCCCTCCACTTT
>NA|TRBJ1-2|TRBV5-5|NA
CASSLSDSPIYGYTF
TGTGCCAGCAGCTTATCTGACAGTCCGATCTATGGCTACACCTTC
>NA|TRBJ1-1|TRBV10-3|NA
CAISETGNTEAFF
TGTGCCATCAGTGAAACAGGTAACACTGAAGCTTTCTTT
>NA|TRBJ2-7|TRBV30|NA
CAWSFGHYEQYF
TGTGCCTGGAGTTTCGGCCACTACGAGCAGTACTTC
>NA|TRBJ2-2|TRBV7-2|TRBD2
CASSLRGGRAVGGELFF
TGTGCCAGCAGCTTAAGGGGCGGGAGGGCGGTCGGCGGGGAGCTGTTTTTT
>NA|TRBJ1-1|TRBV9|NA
CASSPGREATEAFF
TGTGCCAGCAGCCCCGGGCGGGAGGCCACTGAAGCTTTCTTT
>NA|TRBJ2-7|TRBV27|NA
CASSLRPGTHLYEQYF
TGTGCCAGCAGTTTGAGACCCGGGACTCACCTGTACGAGCAGTACTTC
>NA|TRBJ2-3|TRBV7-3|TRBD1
CASSLGQGTDTQYF
TGTGCCAGCAGCTTAGGACAGGGCACAGATACGCAGTATTTT
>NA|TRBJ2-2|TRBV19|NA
CASSPGSRRAGELFF
TGTGCCAGTAGTCCGGGGTCGAGAAGGGCCGGGGAGCTGTTTTTT
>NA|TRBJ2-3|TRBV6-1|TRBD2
CASSEGRLAVTDTQYF
TGTGCCAGCAGTGAAGGCAGACTAGCGGTCACAGATACGCAGTATTTT
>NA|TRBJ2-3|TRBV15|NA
CATSRGRGAGGRTDTQYF
TGTGCCACCAGCAGAGGTCGCGGGGCAGGGGGTCGCACAGATACGCAGTATTTT
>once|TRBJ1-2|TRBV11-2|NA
CASSFSGDYGYTF
TGTGCCAGCAGCTTTTCAGGGGACTATGGCTACACCTTC
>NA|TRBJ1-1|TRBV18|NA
CASLAPGPRRAEAFF
TGTGCCAGCTTAGCCCCGGGACCGAGAAGAGCTGAAGCTTTCTTT
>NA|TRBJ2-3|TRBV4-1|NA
CASSQDMVGTDTQYF
TGCGCCAGCAGCCAAGACATGGTAGGGACAGATACGCAGTATTTT
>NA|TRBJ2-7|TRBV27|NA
CASSPGTRGREQYF
TGTGCCAGCAGTCCCGGGACTCGGGGTCGTGAGCAGTACTTC
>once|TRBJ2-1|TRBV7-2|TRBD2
CASSLAGTSGSEGQFF
TGTGCCAGCAGCTTAGCGGGGACTAGCGGGAGTGAGGGGCAGTTCTTC
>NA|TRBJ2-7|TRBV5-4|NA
CASSRDRSTIYEQYF
TGTGCCAGCAGCCGGGACCGAAGCACAATCTACGAGCAGTACTTC
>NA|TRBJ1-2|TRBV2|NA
CASSESAGLGYGYTF
TGTGCCAGCAGTGAATCAGCAGGACTTGGCTATGGCTACACCTTC
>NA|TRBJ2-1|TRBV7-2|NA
CASNSLSPKFYNEQFF
TGTGCCAGCAACTCTCTATCCCCGAAGTTTTACAATGAGCAGTTCTTC
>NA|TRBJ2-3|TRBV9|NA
CASSVAPFLGDTQYF
TGTGCCAGCAGCGTAGCCCCCTTCTTGGGAGATACGCAGTATTTT
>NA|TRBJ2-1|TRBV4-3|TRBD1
CASSHSKGQVSYNEQFF
TGCGCCAGCAGCCATTCGAAGGGACAGGTATCCTACAATGAGCAGTTCTTC
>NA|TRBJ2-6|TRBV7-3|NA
CATRPGSGANVLTF
TGTGCCACTAGACCAGGGTCTGGGGCCAACGTCCTGACTTTC
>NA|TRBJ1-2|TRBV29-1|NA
CSVEGQTNYGYTF
TGCAGCGTTGAAGGCCAAACTAACTATGGCTACACCTTC
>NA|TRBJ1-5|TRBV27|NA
CASSPGTSQPQHF
TGTGCCAGCAGTCCGGGGACATCCCAGCCCCAGCATTTT
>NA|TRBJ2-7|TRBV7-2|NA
CASSLAGGPYEQYF
TGTGCCAGCAGCTTAGCGGGGGGACCCTACGAGCAGTACTTC
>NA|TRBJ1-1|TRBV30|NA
CAWNLHGPQTTEAFF
TGTGCCTGGAACCTCCACGGGCCCCAGACCACTGAAGCTTTCTTT
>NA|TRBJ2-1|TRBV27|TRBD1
CASSNDGTGLEQFF
TGTGCCAGCAGCAACGATGGGACAGGGCTTGAGCAGTTCTTC
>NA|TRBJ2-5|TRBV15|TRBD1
CATSKPGQGASGETQYF
TGTGCCACCAGCAAGCCGGGACAGGGGGCTTCTGGTGAGACCCAGTACTTC
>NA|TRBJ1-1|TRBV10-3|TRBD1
CAISDAGQGSEAFF
TGTGCCATCAGTGATGCGGGACAGGGCTCTGAAGCTTTCTTT
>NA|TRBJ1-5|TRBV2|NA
CASRIESNQPQHF
TGTGCCAGCAGAATCGAGAGCAATCAGCCCCAGCATTTT
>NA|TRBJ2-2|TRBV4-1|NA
CASSPTNTNTGELFF
TGCGCCAGCAGCCCAACAAACACGAACACCGGGGAGCTGTTTTTT
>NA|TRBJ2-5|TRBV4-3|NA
CASSQVFPPETQYF
TGCGCCAGCAGCCAAGTTTTTCCTCCGGAGACCCAGTACTTC
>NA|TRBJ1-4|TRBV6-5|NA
CASSYLTGGVNEKLFF
TGTGCCAGCAGTTACTTGACCGGGGGCGTAAATGAAAAACTGTTTTTT
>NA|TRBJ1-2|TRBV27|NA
CASSFHSGTDYGYTF
TGTGCCAGCAGTTTCCACTCCGGGACGGACTATGGCTACACCTTC
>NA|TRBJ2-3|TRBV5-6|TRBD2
CASSTRLADTQYF
TGTGCCAGCAGCACCAGACTAGCGGATACGCAGTATTTT
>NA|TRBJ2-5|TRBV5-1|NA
CASSLVVGRETQYF
TGCGCCAGCAGCTTGGTGGTGGGGAGAGAGACCCAGTACTTC
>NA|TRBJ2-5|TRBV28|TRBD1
CASSLDRGLGETQYF
TGTGCCAGCAGTTTGGACAGGGGGCTCGGGGAGACCCAGTACTTC
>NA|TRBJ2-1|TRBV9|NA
CASSVDWTANNEQFF
TGTGCCAGCAGCGTAGACTGGACAGCAAACAATGAGCAGTTCTTC
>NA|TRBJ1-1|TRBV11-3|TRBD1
CASSVTGGSEAFF
TGTGCCAGCAGCGTTACAGGGGGCTCTGAAGCTTTCTTT
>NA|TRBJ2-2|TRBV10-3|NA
CAIRSTRGTGELFF
TGTGCCATCAGAAGCACGCGGGGCACCGGGGAGCTGTTTTTT